Shown below are 27 T cell receptor beta chains from a single sample sequenced in a study of blood T cells in healthy people across ages. Combining a sample-barcoded 5' primer with a J-beta primer mix, a second PCR ran for about 7 to 11 cycles. TCRdb fed the 5' RACE reads into MiXCR, producing one record per CDR3 protein. The top ten hold approximately 4% of the sample, which has 600,000 to 1,000,000 distinct CDR3 sequences, 25% seen once. The same sample was also studied in work on T cells of mothers and their children.

Sequenced material: blood. The receptors shown here come from a boy aged 10-17 years in good health.

This clonotype has more than one count but fewer than ten. The rearrangement links TRBV29-1 to TRBJ2-1, with D uncertain. V was shortened by 7 bases and J by 0 bases, with 16 bases between the two germline ends. The CDR3 length is 15 residues. Germline V CDR1 and CDR2: SQVTM, ANQGSEA. CDR3 DNA sequence: TGCAGCGGCCGACTCTTTTCTCACTCCTACAATGAGCAGTTCTTC. This encodes CSGRLFSHSYNEQFF.

This clonotype occurred a few times. The V gene is TRBV5-1, the J gene TRBJ2-5; D is undetermined. The end of the DNA aligns better with TRBJ2-7, so the J call may be wrong. Germline V gene sequence: CDR1 SGHRS, CDR2 YFSETQ. The CDR3 is made up of 13 amino acids. The CDR3 here is CASSSVVPDEQYF. The CDR3, as DNA: TGCGCCAGCAGCTCGGTCGTCCCGGACGAGCAGTACTTC.

This clonotype was seen a handful of times. V is TRBV29-1 and J is TRBJ1-4; D possibly corresponds to TRBD1 (5 bases). CDR1 is SQVTM and CDR2 is ANQGSEA in the germline V gene. V dropped 1 base and J dropped 11 bases, with 14 bases sitting between them. The CDR3 is 13 amino acids. The CDR3 sequence is CSVEAGGSEKLFF. The CDR3 bases are TGCAGCGTTGAAGCGGGGGGATCGGAGAAACTGTTTTTT.

V gene TRBV28 combines with J gene TRBJ1-5; no clear D gene. V was pared by 2 bases and J by 6 bases, with 11 bases between. The CDR3 spans 14 residues. Germline V gene lookup returns CDR1 MDHEN and CDR2 SYDVKM. CDR3 sequence: CASSLTRDFQPQHF. CDR3 nucleotides: TGTGCCAGCAGTTTAACCCGGGATTTTCAGCCCCAGCATTTT.

The chain employs TRBV5-1 and TRBJ1-1, with 7 bases lining up with TRBD1. There are 16 residues in the CDR3. V lost 5 bases to trimming and J lost 0 bases; unmatched junction nucleotides: 10. The V gene's germline CDR1 is SGHRS and CDR2 YFSETQ. The CDR3 DNA is TGCGCCAGCAGTCTCGGACAGGCGATCATGAACACTGAAGCTTTCTTT. Translated, it gives CASSLGQAIMNTEAFF.

This clonotype occurred a few times. The junction and the germline gene differ at one end; a read error may be behind it. The chain carries TRBV12-3 or TRBV12-4 and TRBJ1-1, with 10 bases identical to TRBD1. This CDR3 has 17 residues. The CDR3 DNA sequence: TGTGCCAGCAGTTTCCGACAGGGGGCGAGAGGGGAGCCTGAAGCTCTCTTT. Translated, it gives CASSFRQGARGEPEALF.

This chain uses TRBV14 with TRBJ2-5; possibly TRBD2 for D (5 bases). Germline V gene data show CDR1 as SGHDN and CDR2 as FVKESK. CDR3 length: 14 amino acids. The V end was cut by 5 bases, the J end by 5 bases, with 15 bases between. The CDR3 nucleotides are TGTGCCAGCAGCTTCACCAGTAGCGCCGAGACCCAGTACTTC. It is translated as CASSFTSSAETQYF.

V is TRBV7-2 and J is TRBJ2-1, with TRBD2 matching 14 bases. Germline V gene lookup returns CDR1 SGHTA and CDR2 FQGNSA. V lost 5 bases and J lost 6; bases outside the gene matches: 3. CDR3 size: 15 residues. The CDR3 sequence: CASSRLAGGPNEQFF. For the CDR3, the DNA is TGTGCCAGCAGCCGACTAGCGGGGGGGCCCAATGAGCAGTTCTTC.

V usage is TRBV25-1 and J usage is TRBJ2-1; TRBD2 matches at 7 bases. The V gene end was trimmed by 5 bases and the J gene end by 4 bases; junction bases not matched to a gene: 14. The CDR3 runs to 17 residues. The germline V gene has CDR1 MGHDK and CDR2 SYGVNS. The CDR3 loop reads CASSYMPGGGNYNEQFF. In DNA, the CDR3 is TGTGCCAGCAGTTATATGCCGGGGGGAGGGAATTACAATGAGCAGTTCTTC. The full variable domain, its missing parts supplied by reference TRBV25-1 and TRBJ2-1, is EADIYQTPRYLVIGTGKKITLECSQTMGHDKMYWYQQDPGMELHLIHYSYGVNSTEKGDLSSESTVSRIRTEHFPLTLESARPSHTSQYLCASSYMPGGGNYNEQFFGPGTRLTVL.

This clonotype has ten or more counts. The chain carries TRBV7-2 and TRBJ1-2; D not resolved. CDR1 and CDR2 from the germline V gene are SGHTA and FQGNSA. This CDR3 spans 16 amino acids. V was trimmed by 4 bases and J by 4 bases, leaving 19 bases between them. CDR3 sequence (DNA): TGTGCCAGCAGCTCTACGGAACAGTTAAATGTCTATGGCTACACCTTC. Translated: CASSSTEQLNVYGYTF.

This chain connects TRBV28 to TRBJ1-4; weak D call: TRBD1 (6 bases). Trimming left V 6 bases short and J 5 bases short, with 16 bases between. CDR3 length: 15 amino acids. Looked up from germline, CDR1 is MDHEN and CDR2 is SYDVKM. This chain's CDR3 is CASRTVQGRNEKLFF. DNA for the CDR3: TGTGCCAGCAGGACGGTACAGGGTAGGAATGAAAAACTGTTTTTT.

This chain joins TRBV20-1 and TRBJ2-5; the match to TRBD1 covers 7 bases. The CDR3 is 15 amino acids. V lost 5 bases and J lost 2; bases outside the gene matches: 11. CDR1 DFQATT and CDR2 SNEGSKA come from the germline V gene (reference sequence). CDR3 in amino acids: CSAEKGTDTQETQYF. The CDR3 region has the DNA TGCAGTGCTGAAAAGGGGACAGACACTCAAGAGACCCAGTACTTC.

This clonotype was seen only a few times. The chain carries TRBV4-3 and TRBJ2-7; tentatively, D is TRBD2 (6 bases). The CDR3 has 14 residues. With 0 bases removed from V and 4 bases from J, the gap between germline ends came to 10 bases. Germline loops: CDR1 LGHNA, CDR2 YSLEER. The CDR3 coding sequence is TGCGCCAGCAGCCAAGATCTAGCGCAGTACGAGCAGTACTTC. Translated: CASSQDLAQYEQYF.

This clonotype has just a few counts. The chain carries TRBV11-2 and TRBJ2-7; 8 bases agree with TRBD1. The CDR3 has 16 amino acids. J lost 2 bases, V lost 1 base, and 7 bases had no gene match. Germline loops: CDR1 SGHAT, CDR2 FQNNGV. In nucleotides, the CDR3 is TGTGCCAGCAGCTTAGGGGACCAGGGGGCCCCCTACGAGCAGTACTTC. This codes for CASSLGDQGAPYEQYF.

This chain connects TRBV18 to TRBJ1-3, with D possibly matching TRBD1 (6 bases). There are 18 residues in the CDR3. Germline V gene lookup returns CDR1 KGHSH and CDR2 LQKENI. V was shortened by 2 bases and J by 3 bases, with 20 bases between the two germline ends. The CDR3 sequence is CASSPRNLLGGDGNTIYF. The CDR3 DNA reads as TGTGCCAGCTCACCAAGAAACTTACTAGGGGGAGATGGAAACACCATATATTTT.

This clonotype turned up a few times. The chain recombines TRBV9 with TRBJ2-5; 11 bases line up with TRBD2. The DNA end lines up better with TRBJ2-1; the J call may be wrong. The CDR3 spans 17 residues. Germline values: CDR1 SGDLS, CDR2 YYNGEE. CDR3 DNA: TGTGCCAGCAGCGTAGCCCTTAGCGGGGGGGCGGGCAATGAGCAGTTCTTC. This codes for CASSVALSGGAGNEQFF.

This chain joins TRBV2 and TRBJ2-7; D unresolved. The CDR3 is 14 residues long. Looked up from germline, CDR1 is SNHLY and CDR2 is FYNNEI. The V and J ends lost 2 bases and 3 bases respectively, with 11 bases between them. CDR3: CASSESPTFYEQYF. For the CDR3, the DNA is TGTGCCAGCAGTGAATCCCCGACCTTCTACGAGCAGTACTTC.

This clonotype was found a few times. The gene calls are TRBV5-1 and TRBJ2-5, with D possibly being TRBD1 (6 bases). The tail of the sequence fits TRBJ2-7 better, so the J call may be wrong. Germline V gives CDR1 SGHRS, CDR2 YFSETQ. The CDR3 has 14 residues. DNA of the CDR3: TGCGCCAGCAGCTTGGGGGGGCACTCCTACGAGCAGTACTTC. Its protein product is CASSLGGHSYEQYF.

This clonotype was recorded a few times. The J gene is TRBJ2-5, the V gene TRBV20-1; 14 nucleotides align to TRBD2. The V segment lost 2 bases and the J segment 4 bases; nucleotides outside the gene matches: 3. The V gene's germline CDR1 is DFQATT and CDR2 SNEGSKA (reference sequence). The CDR3 loop spans 15 amino acids. The CDR3 DNA sequence: TGCAGTGCTAGAAGGGGGACTAGCGGGAGAGAGACCCAGTACTTC. As protein: CSARRGTSGRETQYF.

This chain uses TRBV6-2 or TRBV6-3 with TRBJ2-5; 7 bases agree with TRBD1. This CDR3 spans 16 amino acids. In germline, CDR1 is MNHEY, CDR2 SVGEGT. J was trimmed by 4 bases and V by 7 bases; bases with no gene match: 15. CDR3 region: CASTTRSQGERETQYF. In DNA, the CDR3 is TGTGCCAGCACCACCAGGTCCCAGGGGGAGAGAGAGACCCAGTACTTC.

This clonotype was seen a few times. This chain connects TRBV7-6 to TRBJ2-5; 8 nucleotides agree with TRBD2. With the DNA end fitting TRBJ2-1 better, the J assignment may be wrong. The CDR3 length is 12 residues. In germline, CDR1 is SGHVS, CDR2 FNYEAQ. The CDR3 protein is CASSGLAGGQFF. The CDR3, as DNA: TGTGCCAGCAGCGGACTGGCGGGGGGGCAGTTCTTC.

The rearrangement links TRBV12-5 to TRBJ2-1, with TRBD2 matching 7 bases. J lost 4 bases, V lost 3 bases, and 6 bases had no gene match. The CDR3 runs to 15 residues. Per germline, CDR1 LGHNT and CDR2 FRNRAP. The CDR3 loop reads CASGFYPAGYNEQFF. For the CDR3, the DNA is TGTGCTAGTGGTTTCTACCCAGCGGGATACAATGAGCAGTTCTTC.

This clonotype has just a few counts. The chain uses TRBV14 and TRBJ2-7; perhaps TRBD2 as D (6 bases). CDR3 length: 14 residues. V dropped 3 bases and J dropped 3 bases, with 12 bases sitting between them. CDR1 is SGHDN and CDR2 is FVKESK in the germline V gene. CDR3 protein: CASSQGGPYYEQYF. CDR3 sequence (DNA): TGTGCCAGCAGCCAGGGGGGTCCCTACTACGAGCAGTACTTC.

The sample holds a few counts of this clonotype. V gene TRBV5-1 combines with J gene TRBJ2-1, with 7 positions matching TRBD2. CDR3 size: 15 residues. CDR1 SGHRS and CDR2 YFSETQ come from the germline V gene. With V trimmed by 6 bases and J by 5 bases, 11 bases remained unmatched. In nucleotides, the CDR3 is TGCGCCAGCACCGCTCTGTTCGGGAGGAACAATGAGCAGTTCTTC. This translates into CASTALFGRNNEQFF.

This clonotype was recorded a few times. The rearrangement joins TRBV29-1 to TRBJ2-7; no clear D. This CDR3 region has 13 residues. V gave up 5 bases and J gave up 0 bases, with 11 bases separating them. The V gene's germline CDR1 is SQVTM and CDR2 ANQGSEA. The CDR3 DNA follows: TGCAGCGTTATGGGTGGAGTCTCCTACGAGCAGTACTTC. Translated: CSVMGGVSYEQYF.

This clonotype was detected only a few times. V is TRBV29-1 and J is TRBJ2-5, with D perhaps matching TRBD1 (5 bases). Gene TRBJ2-7 matches the end of the DNA better, so the J call may be wrong. The CDR3 runs to 13 residues. The V gene's germline CDR1 is SQVTM and CDR2 ANQGSEA. CDR3 DNA: TGCAGCGTTGAATTTTCAGGGACCTACGAGCAGTACTTC. Protein product: CSVEFSGTYEQYF.

This clonotype was observed a handful of times. This chain connects TRBV7-9 to TRBJ1-4, with D possibly TRBD1 on 5 matching bases. Deletions cut 0 bases from V and 9 bases from J, with 14 bases between. The CDR3 runs 15 residues. Per germline, CDR1 SEHNR and CDR2 FQNEAQ (reference sequence). CDR3 loop: CASSLAEGYSQKLFF. CDR3 sequence (DNA): TGTGCCAGCAGCTTAGCCGAGGGGTACTCGCAAAAACTGTTTTTT.